These 25 T cell receptor beta chains originate from one sample sequenced in a study of human T cells and chemical hapten exposure. Time point reported: pre-sensitization, week 0. Treatment in this sample: therapeutic diphenylcyclopropenone sensitization with weekly scalp DPC. TCRdb reanalysed the RACE reads using MiXCR and keeps one entry per CDR3 protein. The table lists 150,000 to 200,000 distinct CDR3 sequences, just under 30% of them singletons. Sample: whole blood, taken in connection with sensitization to the hapten diphenylcyclopropenone (DPC). The receptors shown here come from a woman younger than 45 with alopecia areata. Some clones in this sample may be carry-over from other donors' samples.

The V gene is TRBV11-2, the J gene TRBJ2-1; 13 bases fit TRBD2. CDR3 length equals 15 residues. V trimming: 5 bases; J trimming: 8 bases; junction bases outside the gene matches: 6. In germline, CDR1 is SGHAT, CDR2 FQNNGV. CDR3 in amino acids: CASSRTSGSNYEQFF. Written as DNA, the CDR3 is TGTGCCAGCAGCCGGACTAGCGGGAGTAACTATGAGCAGTTCTTC.

Here the CDR3 reads CASSPKLSGSSHEQYF. Written as DNA, the CDR3 is TGTGCCAGCAGTCCAAAGCTTAGCGGGAGTTCGCACGAGCAGTACTTC. The gene calls are TRBV28 and TRBJ2-7, with TRBD2 identical over 9 bases. V lost 5 bases, J lost 5 bases, and 13 bases stayed unmatched. This CDR3 spans 16 amino acids. CDR1 and CDR2 (germline): MDHEN, SYDVKM.

Concerning this clonotype itself: One junction end does not reproduce the germline sequence, and a read error may be involved. This chain links TRBV20-1 with TRBJ2-3; possible D gene TRBD2, 5 bases. Per the germline V gene, CDR1 is DFQATT and CDR2 is SNEGSKA (reference sequence). This CDR3 spans 13 amino acids. CDR3 amino acids: CTGLHSSTDTQYF. CDR3 sequence (DNA): TGTACCGGACTCCACTCTAGCACAGATACGCAGTATTTT.

The J gene is TRBJ2-5, the V gene TRBV5-1, with a weak D call TRBD1 (5 bases). The CDR3 runs to 15 residues. V lost 4 bases to trimming and J lost 0 bases, with 13 bases between them. In germline, CDR1 is SGHRS, CDR2 YFSETQ. The CDR3 coding sequence is TGCGCCAGCAGCCTTGCAGGGTATTACCAAGAGACCCAGTACTTC. Translation: CASSLAGYYQETQYF.

This clonotype has a handful of counts. The chain combines TRBV10-2 with TRBJ1-1, with D possibly matching TRBD1 (6 bases). CDR1 and CDR2 from the germline V gene are WSHSY and SAAADI. The V gene lost 6 bases and the J gene lost 0 bases, with 11 bases spanning the gap. The CDR3 sequence is 14 residues long. The DNA of the CDR3 is TGCGCCAGCAGCCAGACAGGACTGAACACTGAAGCTTTCTTT. It encodes CASSQTGLNTEAFF.

This clonotype was seen a single time. A read error may be the cause here, since a much bigger clone is one base away. The rearrangement uses TRBV28 and TRBJ1-6, with D maybe TRBD1 (6 bases). CDR3 length equals 17 residues. The germline gives CDR1 MDHEN, CDR2 SYDVKM. The chain's CDR3 is CASSEDSSYSYNSPFHF. The CDR3 DNA reads as TGTGCCAGCAGCGAGGACAGCTCCTACTCCTATAATTCACCCTTCCACTTT.

V and J are TRBV7-3 and TRBJ1-2; maybe TRBD1 (5 bases). V shed 3 bases and J shed 6 bases, with 14 bases lying between them. CDR3 length equals 14 residues. Germline CDR1 and CDR2: SGHTA and FQGTGA. In DNA form, the CDR3 reads TGTGCCAGCAGCTTGAACGGGGCGCGGGATGGCTACACCTTC. Translation gives CASSLNGARDGYTF.

Turning to this clonotype: A much larger clone differs by one base, so this may be a read error. The rearrangement links TRBV29-1 to TRBJ1-4; no definite D call. The germline gives CDR1 SQVTM, CDR2 ANQGSEA. Trimming took 5 bases from V and 5 from J, leaving 15 bases between them. CDR3 length: 14 residues. The CDR3 bases are TGCAGCGTTAGGCCCCGTAACATGAATGAAAAACTGTTTTTT. Amino acids: CSVRPRNMNEKLFF.

The chain is built from TRBV29-1 and TRBJ1-2; a weak D match, TRBD1 (6 bases). There are 12 residues in the CDR3. Germline V gene sequence: CDR1 SQVTM, CDR2 ANQGSEA. V lost 6 bases and J lost 4, with 12 bases in between. The CDR3 loop is CSVGGAVYGYTF. CDR3 in DNA: TGCAGCGTGGGGGGGGCAGTCTATGGCTACACCTTC.

This clonotype was seen a handful of times. The V gene is TRBV30, the J gene TRBJ1-4; D is unresolved. V was pared by 0 bases and J by 7 bases, with 15 bases between. This CDR3 is 15 amino acids long. CDR1 is GTSNPN and CDR2 is SVGIG in the germline V gene (reference sequence). The CDR3 DNA follows: TGTGCCTGGAGTGTATGGGCTAACCCCGGTGAAAAACTGTTTTTT. Amino acid sequence: CAWSVWANPGEKLFF.

The rearrangement joins TRBV29-1 to TRBJ1-6, with TRBD1 identical over 8 bases. Germline values: CDR1 SQVTM, CDR2 ANQGSEA. The trim removed 2 bases at V and 9 bases at J, leaving 12 bases unmatched. The CDR3 is made up of 16 amino acids. CDR3 loop: CSVESIRGQKGSPLHF. For the CDR3, the DNA is TGCAGCGTTGAATCGATCAGGGGGCAGAAGGGTTCACCCCTCCACTTT.

This chain joins TRBV7-9 and TRBJ2-2; D is unclear. The ends were cut back, 5 bases at V and 6 bases at J, with 4 bases in the middle. The CDR3 sequence is 11 residues long. Germline V gene lookup returns CDR1 SEHNR and CDR2 FQNEAQ (reference sequence). For the CDR3, the DNA is TGTGCCAGCAGCCCCCCCGGGGAGCTGTTTTTT. Its protein is CASSPPGELFF.

The chain employs TRBV5-5 and TRBJ2-1, with 8 bases aligning to TRBD2. The CDR3 has 13 amino acids. CDR1 and CDR2 from the germline V gene are SGHKS and YYEKEE (reference sequence). J lost 15 bases, V lost 2 bases, and 10 bases had no gene match. Here the CDR3 reads CASSFQPGLVLFF. CDR3 in DNA: TGTGCCAGCAGCTTTCAACCGGGACTAGTGCTGTTCTTC.

The chain uses TRBV6-6 and TRBJ2-3, with D tentatively TRBD1 or TRBD2 (5 bases each). This CDR3 has 15 amino acids. V dropped 0 bases and J dropped 2 bases, with 9 bases sitting between them. Per germline, CDR1 MNHNY and CDR2 SVGAGI (reference sequence). The CDR3 nucleotides read TGTGCCAGCAGTTACTCGAGGGGCCCCACAGATACGCAGTATTTT. Translating it yields CASSYSRGPTDTQYF.

This clonotype was seen many times. V and J are TRBV5-1 and TRBJ2-3; perhaps TRBD2 as D (6 bases). This CDR3 is 13 amino acids long. V lost 2 bases to trimming and J lost 5 bases, with 9 bases between them. Germline CDR1 SGHRS, CDR2 YFSETQ. The CDR3 spells CASSFPGEDTQYF. The CDR3 bases are TGCGCCAGCAGCTTCCCGGGGGAAGATACGCAGTATTTT.

This clonotype was observed a few times. This chain connects TRBV7-2 to TRBJ2-3, with 9 bases lining up with TRBD2. The CDR3 consists of 12 residues. J gave up 11 bases and V 4 bases, and 4 bases lay outside the gene matches. Germline-derived CDR1 and CDR2 are SGHTA and FQGNSA. CDR3 in amino acids: CASSSSGIKQYF. The CDR3 region has the DNA TGTGCCAGCAGCTCTAGCGGGATTAAGCAGTATTTT. The whole variable domain, remainder taken from reference TRBV7-2 and TRBJ2-3, is GAGVSQSPSNKVTEKGKDVELRCDPISGHTALYWYRQSLGQGLEFLIYFQGNSAPDKSGLPSDRFSAERTGGSVSTLTIQRTQQEDSAVYLCASSSSGIKQYFGPGTRLTVL.

V usage is TRBV29-1 and J usage is TRBJ2-6; D is uncertain. Between the trimmed V and J ends, which lost 1 base and 0 bases, there was a span of 13 bases. There are 17 residues in the CDR3. CDR1 and CDR2 from the germline V gene are SQVTM and ANQGSEA. In nucleotides, the CDR3 is TGCAGCGTTGAAGCGGCAGGCGGTGACTCTGGGGCCAACGTCCTGACTTTC. Translated: CSVEAAGGDSGANVLTF. The full variable domain, rest sourced from reference TRBV29-1 and TRBJ2-6, is SAVISQKPSRDICQRGTSLTIQCQVDSQVTMMFWYRQQPGQSLTLIATANQGSEATYESGFVIDKFPISRPNLTFSTLTVSNMSPEDSSIYLCSVEAAGGDSGANVLTFGAGSRLTVL.

The table lists this clonotype with a few counts. CDR3 DNA sequence: TGTGCCAGCAGCGTAGCGGTAAAGCGGGAGGCCTCAGATACGCAGTATTTT. Its translation is CASSVAVKREASDTQYF. The chain joins TRBV9 to TRBJ2-3; TRBD2 aligns across 9 bases. The CDR3 length is 17 residues. Germline V gene data show CDR1 as SGDLS and CDR2 as YYNGEE. Unmatched junction bases numbered 9, after V lost 0 bases and J lost 4 bases.

Worth noting for this clonotype: A junction end diverges from the germline sequence, so it may reflect a read error. The rearrangement joins TRBV6-5 to TRBJ1-1, with 7 bases aligning to TRBD1. CDR1 MNHEY and CDR2 SVGAGI come from the germline V gene. This CDR3 is 13 amino acids long. The CDR3 nucleotides read TGCGCCGCAGTGGGTCAGGGGGACACTGAAGCTTTCTTT. This gives the protein CAAVGQGDTEAFF.

The rearrangement links TRBV5-1 to TRBJ2-5; unclear D gene. The germline V gene has CDR1 SGHRS and CDR2 YFSETQ. The V and J ends lost 0 bases and 3 bases respectively, with 12 bases between them. This CDR3 has 15 amino acids. The DNA for the CDR3 is TGCGCCAGCAGCTTGGCCGGGCCAAGGGAAGAGACCCAGTACTTC. It translates to CASSLAGPREETQYF.

The chain recombines TRBV6-1 with TRBJ2-3; D not resolved. With 7 bases removed from V and 10 bases from J, the gap between germline ends came to 18 bases. Germline CDR1 and CDR2: MNHNS and SASEGT. This CDR3 region has 13 residues. The CDR3: CASNPAFSGAQYF. The CDR3 nucleotides read TGTGCCAGCAACCCTGCGTTTTCTGGGGCGCAGTATTTT.

The chain couples TRBV29-1 to TRBJ1-1; D is unclear. Trimming removed 6 bases from V and 3 bases from J, with 14 bases in between. The CDR3 is 13 residues long. Germline V gene lookup returns CDR1 SQVTM and CDR2 ANQGSEA. CDR3 in DNA: TGCAGCGTGTCGGTGGGGAGGGACACTGAAGCTTTCTTT. Translated: CSVSVGRDTEAFF.

As to this clonotype: It may be a read error: a sequence one base away is much more abundant. The genes are TRBV6-2 or TRBV6-3 and TRBJ2-7; 9 bases match TRBD1. The V gene's germline CDR1 is MNHEY and CDR2 SVGEGT. The CDR3 loop spans 13 amino acids. CDR3 bases: TGTGCCAGCGAGGGACAGGGAAGACACGAGCAGTCCTTC. It codes for CASEGQGRHEQSF.

Comment on this clonotype: One end of the junction varies from germline; a read error may be responsible. J is TRBJ2-1 and V is TRBV28; 8 positions agree with TRBD2. Germline V CDR1 and CDR2: MDHEN, SYDVKM. This CDR3 spans 15 amino acids. This CDR3 is CASRFGTSRYNEQFF. DNA for the CDR3: TGTGCCAGCCGTTTTGGGACTAGTCGCTACAATGAGCAGTTCTTC.

In this sample, this clonotype turned up a few times. The gene calls are TRBV6-6 and TRBJ2-7; 7 bases align to TRBD1. This CDR3 has 12 residues. J was trimmed by 5 bases and V by 6 bases; bases with no gene match: 4. Germline-derived CDR1 and CDR2 are MNHNY and SVGAGI (reference sequence). The CDR3 DNA follows: TGTGCCAGCAGCACCCAGGGGGACGAGCAGTACTTC. This sequence encodes CASSTQGDEQYF.